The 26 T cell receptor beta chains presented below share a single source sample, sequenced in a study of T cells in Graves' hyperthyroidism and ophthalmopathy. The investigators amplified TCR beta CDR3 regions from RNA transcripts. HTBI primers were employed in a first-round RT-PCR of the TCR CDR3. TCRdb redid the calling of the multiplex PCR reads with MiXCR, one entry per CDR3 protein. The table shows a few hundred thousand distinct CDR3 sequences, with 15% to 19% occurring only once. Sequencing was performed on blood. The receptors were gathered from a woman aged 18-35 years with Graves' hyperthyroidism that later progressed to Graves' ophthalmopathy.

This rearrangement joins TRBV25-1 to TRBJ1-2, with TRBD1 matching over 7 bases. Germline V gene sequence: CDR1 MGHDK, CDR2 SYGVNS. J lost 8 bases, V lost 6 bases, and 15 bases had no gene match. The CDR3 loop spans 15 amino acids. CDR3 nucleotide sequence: TGTGCCAGCAGAGGAGACAGGGTCCCGGATTCCGGCTACACCTTC. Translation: CASRGDRVPDSGYTF.

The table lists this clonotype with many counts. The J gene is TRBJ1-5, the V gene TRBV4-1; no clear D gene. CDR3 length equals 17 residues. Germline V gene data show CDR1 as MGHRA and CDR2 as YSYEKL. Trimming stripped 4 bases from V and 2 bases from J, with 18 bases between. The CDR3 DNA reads TGCGCCAGCAGCCTTAGTCCGTACGAGAGCGGCAATCAGCCCCAGCATTTT. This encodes CASSLSPYESGNQPQHF.

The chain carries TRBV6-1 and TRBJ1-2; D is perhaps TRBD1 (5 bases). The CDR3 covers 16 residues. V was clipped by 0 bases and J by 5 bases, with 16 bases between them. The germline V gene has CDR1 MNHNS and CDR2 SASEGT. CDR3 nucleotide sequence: TGTGCCAGCAGTGAAGCGTCCGGGACGTCAGGGTATGGCTACACCTTC. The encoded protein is CASSEASGTSGYGYTF.

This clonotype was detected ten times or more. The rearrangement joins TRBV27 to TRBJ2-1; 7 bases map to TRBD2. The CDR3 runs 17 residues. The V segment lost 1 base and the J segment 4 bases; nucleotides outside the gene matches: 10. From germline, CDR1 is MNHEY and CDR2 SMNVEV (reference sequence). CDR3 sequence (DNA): TGTGCCAGCAGTTTATTACTGAGGACTAGACGATACAATGAGCAGTTCTTC. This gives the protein CASSLLLRTRRYNEQFF.

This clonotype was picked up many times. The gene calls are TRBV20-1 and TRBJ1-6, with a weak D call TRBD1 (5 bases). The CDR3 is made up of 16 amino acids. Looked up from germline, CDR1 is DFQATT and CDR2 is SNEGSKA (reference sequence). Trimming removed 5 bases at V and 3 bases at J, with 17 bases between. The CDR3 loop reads CSARTRGSLYNSPLHF. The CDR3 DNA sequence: TGCAGTGCTCGAACCCGGGGGTCCCTCTATAATTCACCCCTCCACTTT.

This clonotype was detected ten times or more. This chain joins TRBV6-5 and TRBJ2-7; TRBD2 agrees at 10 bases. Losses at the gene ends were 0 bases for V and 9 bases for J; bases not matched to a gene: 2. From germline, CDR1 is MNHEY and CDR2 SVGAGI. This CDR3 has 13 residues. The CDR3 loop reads CASSYSLAGGQYF. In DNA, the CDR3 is TGTGCCAGCAGTTACTCATTAGCGGGAGGGCAGTACTTC.

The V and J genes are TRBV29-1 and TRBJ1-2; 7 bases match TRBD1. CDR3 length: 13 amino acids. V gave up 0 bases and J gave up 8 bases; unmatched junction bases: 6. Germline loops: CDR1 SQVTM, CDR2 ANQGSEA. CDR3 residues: CSVEDRQGRGYTF. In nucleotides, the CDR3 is TGCAGCGTTGAAGATCGACAGGGTCGCGGCTACACCTTC.

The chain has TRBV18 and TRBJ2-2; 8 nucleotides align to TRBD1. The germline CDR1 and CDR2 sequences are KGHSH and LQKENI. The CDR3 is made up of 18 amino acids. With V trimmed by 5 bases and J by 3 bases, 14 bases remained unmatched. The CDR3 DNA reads TGTGCCAGCTCAAGTCGGCCCGCGACAGGGGCCGACACCGGGGAGCTGTTTTTT. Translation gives CASSSRPATGADTGELFF.

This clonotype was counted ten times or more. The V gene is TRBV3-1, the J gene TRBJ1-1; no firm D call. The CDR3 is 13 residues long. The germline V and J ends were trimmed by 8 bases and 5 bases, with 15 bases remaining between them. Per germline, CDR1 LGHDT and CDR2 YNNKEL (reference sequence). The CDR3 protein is CASSSERATEAFF. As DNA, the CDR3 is TGTGCCAGCTCTTCAGAGAGGGCTACTGAAGCTTTCTTT.

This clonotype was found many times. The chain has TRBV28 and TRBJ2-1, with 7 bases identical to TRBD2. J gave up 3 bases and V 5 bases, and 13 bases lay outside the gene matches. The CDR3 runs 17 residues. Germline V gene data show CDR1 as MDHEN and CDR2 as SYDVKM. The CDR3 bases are TGTGCCAGCAGTCCCCGGCTAGCGGTTAGGCACTACAATGAGCAGTTCTTC. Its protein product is CASSPRLAVRHYNEQFF. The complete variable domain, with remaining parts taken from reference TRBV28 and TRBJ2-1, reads DVKVTQSSRYLVKRTGEKVFLECVQDMDHENMFWYRQDPGLGLRLIYFSYDVKMKEKGDIPEGYSVSREKKERFSLILESASTNQTSMYLCASSPRLAVRHYNEQFFGPGTRLTVL.

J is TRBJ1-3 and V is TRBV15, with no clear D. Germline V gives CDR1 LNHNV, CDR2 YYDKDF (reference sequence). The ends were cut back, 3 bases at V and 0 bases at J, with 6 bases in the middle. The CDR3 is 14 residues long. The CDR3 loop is CATSSRFSGNTIYF. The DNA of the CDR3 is TGTGCCACCAGCAGCCGATTCTCTGGAAACACCATATATTTT.

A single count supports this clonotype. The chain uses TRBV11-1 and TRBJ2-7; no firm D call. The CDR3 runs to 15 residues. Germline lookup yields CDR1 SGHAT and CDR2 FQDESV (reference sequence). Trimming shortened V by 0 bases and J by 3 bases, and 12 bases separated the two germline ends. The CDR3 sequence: CASSLALQMSYEQYF. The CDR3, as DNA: TGTGCCAGCAGCTTAGCACTCCAGATGAGCTACGAGCAGTACTTC.

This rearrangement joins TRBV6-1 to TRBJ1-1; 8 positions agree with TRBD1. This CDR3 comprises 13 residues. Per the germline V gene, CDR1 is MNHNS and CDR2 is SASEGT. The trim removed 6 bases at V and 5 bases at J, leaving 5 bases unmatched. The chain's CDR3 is CASRRQGWTEAFF. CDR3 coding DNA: TGTGCCAGCAGGCGACAGGGGTGGACTGAAGCTTTCTTT.

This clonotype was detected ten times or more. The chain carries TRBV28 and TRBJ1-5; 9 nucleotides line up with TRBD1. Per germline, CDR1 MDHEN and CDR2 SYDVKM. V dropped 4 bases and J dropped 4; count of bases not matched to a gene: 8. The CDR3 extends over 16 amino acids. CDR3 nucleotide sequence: TGTGCCAGCAGTTCTCCGACAGGGGGGGTGAATCAGCCCCAGCATTTT. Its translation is CASSSPTGGVNQPQHF.

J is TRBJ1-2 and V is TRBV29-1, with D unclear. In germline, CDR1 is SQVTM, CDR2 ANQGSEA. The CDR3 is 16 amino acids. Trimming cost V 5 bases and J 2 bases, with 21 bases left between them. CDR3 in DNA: TGCAGCGTTCGTACCTTTAACCCCCGAAGGAACTATGGCTACACCTTC. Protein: CSVRTFNPRRNYGYTF. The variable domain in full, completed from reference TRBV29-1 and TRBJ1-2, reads SAVISQKPSRDICQRGTSLTIQCQVDSQVTMMFWYRQQPGQSLTLIATANQGSEATYESGFVIDKFPISRPNLTFSTLTVSNMSPEDSSIYLCSVRTFNPRRNYGYTFGSGTRLTVV.

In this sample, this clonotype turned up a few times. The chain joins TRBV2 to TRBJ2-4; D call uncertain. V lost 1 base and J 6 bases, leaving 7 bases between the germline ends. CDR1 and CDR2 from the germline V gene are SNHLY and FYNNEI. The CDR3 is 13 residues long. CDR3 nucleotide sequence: TGTGCCAGCAGTGAAGTGGGCCCAAACATTCAGTACTTC. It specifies CASSEVGPNIQYF.

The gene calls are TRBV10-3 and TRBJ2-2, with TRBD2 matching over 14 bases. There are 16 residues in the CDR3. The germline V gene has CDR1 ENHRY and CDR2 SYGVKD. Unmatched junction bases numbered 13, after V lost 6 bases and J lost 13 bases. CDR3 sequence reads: CAISGTSGSVPGRLFF. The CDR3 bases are TGTGCCATCAGCGGGACTAGCGGGAGTGTCCCCGGTCGGCTGTTTTTT.

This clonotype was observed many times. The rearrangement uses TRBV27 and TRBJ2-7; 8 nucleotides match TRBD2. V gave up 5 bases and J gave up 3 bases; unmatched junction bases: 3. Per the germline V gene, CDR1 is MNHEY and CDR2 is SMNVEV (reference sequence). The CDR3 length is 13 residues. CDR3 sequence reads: CASSILADYEQYF. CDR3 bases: TGTGCCAGCAGTATACTAGCGGACTACGAGCAGTACTTC.

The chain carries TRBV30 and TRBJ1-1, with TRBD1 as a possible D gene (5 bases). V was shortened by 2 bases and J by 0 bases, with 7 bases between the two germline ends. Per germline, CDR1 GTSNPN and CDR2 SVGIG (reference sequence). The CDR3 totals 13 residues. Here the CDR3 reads CAWSNRLNTEAFF. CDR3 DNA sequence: TGTGCCTGGAGTAACAGGTTGAACACTGAAGCTTTCTTT.

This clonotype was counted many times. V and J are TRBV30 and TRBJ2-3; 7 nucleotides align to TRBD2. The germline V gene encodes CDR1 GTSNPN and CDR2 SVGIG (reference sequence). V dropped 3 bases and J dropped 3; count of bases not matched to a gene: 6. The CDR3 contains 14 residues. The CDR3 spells CAWRGEGMTDTQYF. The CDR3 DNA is TGTGCCTGGAGAGGGGAGGGGATGACAGATACGCAGTATTTT.

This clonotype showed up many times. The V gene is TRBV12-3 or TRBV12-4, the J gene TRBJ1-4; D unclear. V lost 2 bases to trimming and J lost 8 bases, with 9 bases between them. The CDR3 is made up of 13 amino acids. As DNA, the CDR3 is TGTGCCAGCAGTTTATTCTCGAGCGAAAAACTGTTTTTT. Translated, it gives CASSLFSSEKLFF.

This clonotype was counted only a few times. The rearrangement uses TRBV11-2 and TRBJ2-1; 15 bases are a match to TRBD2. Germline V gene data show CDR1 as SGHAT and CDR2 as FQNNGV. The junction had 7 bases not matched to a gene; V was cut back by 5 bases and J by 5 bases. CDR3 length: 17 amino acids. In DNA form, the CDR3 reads TGTGCCAGCAGCCAGGGACTAGCGGGAGGTATAAACAATGAGCAGTTCTTC. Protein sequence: CASSQGLAGGINNEQFF.

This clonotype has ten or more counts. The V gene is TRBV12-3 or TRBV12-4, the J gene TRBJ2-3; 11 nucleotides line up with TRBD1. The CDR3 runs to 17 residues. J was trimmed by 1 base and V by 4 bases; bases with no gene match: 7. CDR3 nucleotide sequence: TGTGCCAGCAGTTCCGGGACAGGGGGATCGGGCACAGATACGCAGTATTTT. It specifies CASSSGTGGSGTDTQYF.

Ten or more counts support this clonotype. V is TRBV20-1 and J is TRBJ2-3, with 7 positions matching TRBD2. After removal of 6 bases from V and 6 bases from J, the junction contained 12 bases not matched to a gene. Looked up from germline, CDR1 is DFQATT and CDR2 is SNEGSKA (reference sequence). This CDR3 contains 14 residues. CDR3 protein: CSAPSGGRGDTQYF. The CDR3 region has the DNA TGCAGTGCCCCCAGTGGCGGGAGAGGGGATACGCAGTATTTT.

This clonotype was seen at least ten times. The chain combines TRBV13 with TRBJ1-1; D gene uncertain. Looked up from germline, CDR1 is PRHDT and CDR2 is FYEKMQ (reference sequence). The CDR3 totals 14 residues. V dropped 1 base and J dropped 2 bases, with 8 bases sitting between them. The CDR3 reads CASSLEQLNTEAFF. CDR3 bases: TGTGCCAGCAGCTTAGAACAGTTAAACACTGAAGCTTTCTTT.

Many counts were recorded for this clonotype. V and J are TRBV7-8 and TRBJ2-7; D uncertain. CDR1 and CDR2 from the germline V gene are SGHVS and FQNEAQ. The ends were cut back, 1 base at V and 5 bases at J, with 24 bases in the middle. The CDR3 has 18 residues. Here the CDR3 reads CASSLGYSSPQPVDEQYF. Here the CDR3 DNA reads TGTGCCAGCAGCTTAGGGTATAGCTCCCCCCAACCGGTAGACGAGCAGTACTTC.